The clone carrying this T cell receptor beta chain was seen many times. The data were obtained in a study of early T cells in non-severe SARS-CoV-2 infection. V gave up 3 bases and J gave up 2 bases, with 12 bases separating them. The CDR3 contains 15 residues. Germline V CDR1 and CDR2: ENHRY, SYGVKD. TCRdb itself ran the 5' RACE reads through MiXCR, one entry per CDR3 protein. The table records 25,000 to 35,000 distinct CDR3 sequences, over 6.5% of them present only once. V is TRBV10-3 and J is TRBJ2-3; a weak D match, TRBD1 (5 bases). This TCR was recovered from an adult who was a healthcare worker with PCR-confirmed SARS-CoV-2 infection or an uninfected control (not recorded which). Sequenced input: whole blood. The CDR3, as DNA: TGTGCCATCAGTGAAACGAGACAGCACACAGATACGCAGTATTTT. Protein sequence: CAISETRQHTDTQYF.